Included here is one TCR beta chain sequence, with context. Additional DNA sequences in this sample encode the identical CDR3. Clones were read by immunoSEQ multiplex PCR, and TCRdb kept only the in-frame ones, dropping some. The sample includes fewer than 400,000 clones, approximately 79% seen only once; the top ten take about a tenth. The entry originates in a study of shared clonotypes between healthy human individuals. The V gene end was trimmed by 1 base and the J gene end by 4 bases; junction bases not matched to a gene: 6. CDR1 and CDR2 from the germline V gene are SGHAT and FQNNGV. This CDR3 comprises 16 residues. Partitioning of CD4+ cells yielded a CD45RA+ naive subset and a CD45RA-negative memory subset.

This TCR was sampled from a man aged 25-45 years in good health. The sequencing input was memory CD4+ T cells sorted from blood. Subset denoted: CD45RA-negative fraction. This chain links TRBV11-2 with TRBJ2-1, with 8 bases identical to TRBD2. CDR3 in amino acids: CASSLGTGGPYNEQFF. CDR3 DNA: TGTGCCAGCAGCTTAGGGACGGGAGGGCCGTACAATGAGCAGTTCTTC.